This T cell receptor beta chain appears in the sequencing data of a study of OX40 agonist ivuxolimab in advanced cancers. Whole-study findings and limits: Expanded peripheral T cells had an undetermined antigen specificity.

The assay was immunoSEQ multiplex PCR, and TCRdb's table has in-frame clones only and misses some. The table has roughly 48,000 clones, less than 90% seen once. The germline gives CDR1 SNHLY, CDR2 FYNNEI. V was clipped by 8 bases and J by 7 bases, with 15 bases between them. CDR3 length: 14 amino acids. Comment on this clone: Its antigen is unidentified.

The material sequenced was CD4+ or CD8+ T cells sorted from blood, taken in a trial of the OX40 agonist ivuxolimab. This sequence originates from an adult with an advanced solid tumor such as melanoma, head and neck, liver or kidney cancer. V gene TRBV2 combines with J gene TRBJ1-6, with TRBD1 as a possible D gene (6 bases). The CDR3: CASGGQPVNSPLHF. CDR3 nucleotide sequence: TGTGCCAGCGGAGGACAGCCAGTAAATTCACCCCTCCACTTT.